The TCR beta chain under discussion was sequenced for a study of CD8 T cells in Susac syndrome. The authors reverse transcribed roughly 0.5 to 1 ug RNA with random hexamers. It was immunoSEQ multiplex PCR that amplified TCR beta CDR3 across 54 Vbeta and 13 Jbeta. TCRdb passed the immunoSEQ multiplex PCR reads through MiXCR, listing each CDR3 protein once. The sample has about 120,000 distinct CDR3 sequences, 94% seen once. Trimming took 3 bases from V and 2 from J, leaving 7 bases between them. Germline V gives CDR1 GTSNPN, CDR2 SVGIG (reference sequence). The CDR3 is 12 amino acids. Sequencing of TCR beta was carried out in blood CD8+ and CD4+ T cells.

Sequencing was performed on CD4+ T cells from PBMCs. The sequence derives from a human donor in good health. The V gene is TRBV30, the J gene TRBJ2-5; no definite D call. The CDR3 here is CAWSGQQETQYF. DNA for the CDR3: TGTGCCTGGAGCGGGCAGCAAGAGACCCAGTACTTC.